This TCR beta chain was profiled in a study of blood T cell repertoires in COVID-19 (TCRdb year 2020). Some background on the complete study: Samples covering the acute and convalescent phases of COVID-19 were provided by collaborators in the United States, Italy and Spain. The material from the prospective study consisted of cDNA or gDNA derived from T cells, B-cell-depleted T cells, or PBMCs. Subjects who had been exposed to COVID-19, were actively infected with it, or had recovered from it provided the deeply sampled blood TCRbeta repertoires that made up the dataset. A freely available public database, intended as a resource for researchers studying the immune response to SARS-CoV-2, is where the repertoires were released. Samples were obtained from the ongoing ImmuneRACE study (first 160 participants) and from 1,000 to 1,500 subjects provided by 6 global collaborators. Nearly every sample came with metadata listing a de-identified subject ID, COVID-19 status, age in years and sex. Where available, HLA class I and class II types were obtained from metadata supplied by the sample provider rather than from assay-based typing.

Enrolling through a virtual design, the prospective study's participants ranged in age from roughly 18 to 90 years and lived across 20 to 25 United States geographic areas. In the prospective study, cohorts were assigned on the basis of participant-reported clinical history obtained from a screening survey and a study questionnaire. Mobile phlebotomists in the prospective study collected whole blood, serum and a nasopharyngeal or oropharyngeal swab from every participant. Additional blood draws and questionnaires over a 2-month period could optionally be provided by prospective study participants. Before DNA extraction, blood samples from the prospective study were shipped at room temperature or frozen. Reading the germline V gene gives CDR1 SGDLS and CDR2 YYNGEE. V drops 0 bases and J drops 3 bases, leaving 10 bases in between. The CDR3 sequence holds 15 residues, the cysteine and phenylalanine included. The entry retains the CDR3 DNA only, 45 bases that are in frame from base 1.

Broader findings and caveats from the paper: How much clinical and demographic metadata was included differed by source and by participant, and the metadata was provided uncurated.

TCRbeta CDR3 regions were amplified from genomic DNA using the immunoSEQ Assay, a bias-controlled multiplex PCR. In the source study's methods: The number of nucleated cells in each sample was estimated from the amplification of reference gene primers within the assay. To quantify the absolute abundance of each unique TCRbeta CDR3 rearrangement, sequence reads were collapsed and filtered. For each sample, productive Simpson clonality was calculated as the square root of Simpson's diversity index over productive rearrangements. Sourced from immuneACCESS, this table was stored by TCRdb with only in-frame sequences that have V and J called. A share of the clones is absent; for the studies checked, an unresolved V gene accounts for under half, and the remainder has no known explanation. V, J and clone size reflect that table, while D and trimming were determined from the DNA. This sample holds 380,000 or so clones; approximately 90% were observed only once. In total, the top ten clones hold 0.97% of the sample.

Note on this clone: Its antigen is not yet known. Base qualities are not recorded, but no much larger clone differs from it by a single base.

The sequence was collected from a woman aged 30 to 39 with acute COVID-19. The chain employs TRBV9 and TRBJ1-5; the D gene is possibly TRBD1, with 5 bases matching. What was sequenced was PBMCs or T cells enriched from blood (not recorded which). The bases read TGTGCCAGCAGCGTAGACGGGGGAATCAATCAGCCCCAGCATTTT. Its protein is CASSVDGGINQPQHF.